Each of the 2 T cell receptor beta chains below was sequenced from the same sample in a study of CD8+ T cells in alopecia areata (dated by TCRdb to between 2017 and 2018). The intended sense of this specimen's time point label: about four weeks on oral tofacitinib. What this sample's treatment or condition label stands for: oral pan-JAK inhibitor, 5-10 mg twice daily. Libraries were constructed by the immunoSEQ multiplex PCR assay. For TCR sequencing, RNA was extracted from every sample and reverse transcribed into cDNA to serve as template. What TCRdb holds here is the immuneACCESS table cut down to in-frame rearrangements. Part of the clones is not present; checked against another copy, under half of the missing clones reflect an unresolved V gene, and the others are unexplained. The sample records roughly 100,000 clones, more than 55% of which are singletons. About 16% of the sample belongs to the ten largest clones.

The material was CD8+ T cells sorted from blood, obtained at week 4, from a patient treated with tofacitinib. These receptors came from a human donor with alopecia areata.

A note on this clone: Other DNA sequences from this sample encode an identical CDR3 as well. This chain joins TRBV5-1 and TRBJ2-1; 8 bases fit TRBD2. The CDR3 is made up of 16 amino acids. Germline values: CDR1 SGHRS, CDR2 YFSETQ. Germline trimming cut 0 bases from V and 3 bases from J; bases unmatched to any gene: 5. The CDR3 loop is CASSLEPAGDYNEQFF. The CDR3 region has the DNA TGCGCCAGCAGCTTGGAGCCAGCGGGGGACTACAATGAGCAGTTCTTC.

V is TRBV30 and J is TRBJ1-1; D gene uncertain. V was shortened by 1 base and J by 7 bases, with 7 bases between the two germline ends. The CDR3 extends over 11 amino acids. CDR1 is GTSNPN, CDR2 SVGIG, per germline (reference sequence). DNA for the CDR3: TGTGCCTGGAGTGACGCTATTGAAGCTTTCTTT. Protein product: CAWSDAIEAFF.